The clone carrying this T cell receptor (beta chain) has at least ten counts. The sample is drawn from a study of T-cell reconstitution after alpha-beta-depleted transplantation in children. Unique molecular identifiers were used in preparing the TCRbeta library. TCRdb independently ran MiXCR on the PCR reads; one entry per CDR3 protein. The sample consists of 55,000 to 85,000 distinct CDR3 sequences, roughly a tenth of them appearing once. Germline V gene sequence: CDR1 SGHKS, CDR2 YYEKEE (reference sequence). The CDR3 covers 15 residues. V was clipped by 2 bases and J by 1 base, with 13 bases between them.

The sequence came from a boy aged 5-17 years with acute myeloid leukemia, due to receive a stem cell transplant. The J gene is TRBJ2-7, the V gene TRBV5-5; the D call may be TRBD1 or TRBD2 (5 bases each). The sample here was PBMCs, taken before TCRalphabeta/CD19-depleted stem cell transplant. The DNA for the CDR3 is TGTGCCAGCAGCTTCCGGGACGGTCGGTCCTACGAGCAGTACTTC. This encodes CASSFRDGRSYEQYF. Supplemented by reference TRBV5-5 and TRBJ2-7, the full variable domain reads DAGVTQSPTHLIKTRGQQVTLRCSPISGHKSVSWYQQVLGQGPQFIFQYYEKEERGRGNFPDRFSARQFPNYSSELNVNALLLGDSALYLCASSFRDGRSYEQYFGPGTRLTVT.